These 14 T cell receptor beta chains share one sample of origin, sequenced in a study of early T cells in non-severe SARS-CoV-2 infection. TCRdb processed the 5' RACE reads anew with MiXCR; each CDR3 protein has one entry. The profile covers 66,000 or so distinct CDR3 sequences, with 13% appearing a single time and roughly 8.3% taken by the ten largest. Sequenced material: whole blood. Receptor source: an adult who was a healthcare worker with PCR-confirmed SARS-CoV-2 infection or an uninfected control (not recorded which).

This chain links TRBV11-2 with TRBJ2-1, with D perhaps being TRBD1 or TRBD2 (5 bases each). V gave up 6 bases and J gave up 2 bases, with 17 bases separating them. This CDR3 spans 16 amino acids. Germline CDR1 and CDR2: SGHAT and FQNNGV. DNA of the CDR3: TGTGCCAGCAGATCTTTTGGGGGATCTACCTACAATGAGCAGTTCTTC. Amino acids: CASRSFGGSTYNEQFF.

Notes on this clonotype: The DNA is left out, because the CDR3 cannot be placed on it with certainty; the CDR3 is given as TCRdb lists it. The V and J genes are TRBV29-1 and TRBJ2-1; the DNA was not used to check the table's D call, TRBD2. CDR1 is SQVTM and CDR2 is ANQGSEA in the germline V gene. The CDR3 has 14 amino acids, counting both end residues. Here the CDR3 reads CSVGPGLAGGGQFF.

J is TRBJ2-1 and V is TRBV7-8; tentative D call: TRBD2 (5 bases). V gave up 1 base and J gave up 3 bases, with 16 bases separating them. CDR1 and CDR2 (germline): SGHVS, FQNEAQ. This CDR3 has 17 residues. CDR3 bases: TGTGCCAGCAGCTTAGAGGGTCGGGGAGTCCACTACAATGAGCAGTTCTTC. This sequence encodes CASSLEGRGVHYNEQFF.

In this sample, this clonotype turned up many times. The chain combines TRBV2 with TRBJ2-1; D possibly corresponds to TRBD2 (5 bases). The germline gives CDR1 SNHLY, CDR2 FYNNEI. The CDR3 is 14 residues long. V was cut by 4 bases and J by 6 bases, with 13 bases left in between. The CDR3 region has the DNA TGTGCCAGCAGTGTTGAGGGTATAGGCAATGAGCAGTTCTTC. Protein: CASSVEGIGNEQFF.

This clonotype was detected ten times or more. This sequence joins TRBV20-1 and TRBJ1-4; perhaps TRBD1 as D (5 bases). Germline loops: CDR1 DFQATT, CDR2 SNEGSKA (reference sequence). The length of the CDR3 is 16 residues. V was shortened by 6 bases and J by 0 bases, with 17 bases between the two germline ends. The CDR3 sequence: CSALDLGGATNEKLFF. CDR3 DNA sequence: TGCAGTGCCCTCGATCTGGGAGGGGCAACTAATGAAAAACTGTTTTTT.

The rearrangement joins TRBV6-5 to TRBJ2-7; D is possibly TRBD2 (6 bases). The ends were cut back, 2 bases at V and 1 base at J, with 18 bases in the middle. The CDR3 has 17 residues. The V gene's germline CDR1 is MNHEY and CDR2 SVGAGI. CDR3 protein: CASSYLGGSGPSYEQYF. In nucleotides, the CDR3 is TGTGCCAGCAGTTACCTTGGGGGGAGCGGGCCTTCCTACGAGCAGTACTTC.

This clonotype was found a few times. The CDR3 nucleotides are TGCAGCGTTGCCAAGCTGAACACTGAAGCTTTCTTT. This codes for CSVAKLNTEAFF. The rearrangement joins TRBV29-1 to TRBJ1-1; D is unresolved. This CDR3 is 12 amino acids long. V was trimmed by 4 bases and J by 0 bases, leaving 6 bases between them. Germline V gene lookup returns CDR1 SQVTM and CDR2 ANQGSEA.

This clonotype was observed at least ten times. The rearrangement links TRBV20-1 to TRBJ1-2; D gene uncertain. The length of the CDR3 is 11 residues. V shed 1 base and J shed 3 bases, with 3 bases lying between them. Germline values: CDR1 DFQATT, CDR2 SNEGSKA (reference sequence). The CDR3 DNA reads as TGCAGTGCTAGAGCCGACTATGGCTACACCTTC. Translated, it gives CSARADYGYTF.

DNA of the CDR3: TGTGCCAGCAGTTATTGGGTTAGCACCGGGGAGCTGTTTTTT. Translating gives CASSYWVSTGELFF. The gene calls are TRBV6-5 and TRBJ2-2; no firm D call. Germline V CDR1 and CDR2: MNHEY, SVGAGI. The CDR3 runs 14 residues. The V end was cut by 3 bases, the J end by 4 bases, with 9 bases between.

This clonotype occurred many times. The rearrangement joins TRBV9 to TRBJ1-2; possible D gene TRBD1, 6 bases. Germline V gene sequence: CDR1 SGDLS, CDR2 YYNGEE. Deletions cut 0 bases from V and 2 bases from J, with 11 bases between. CDR3 length: 15 residues. Written as DNA, the CDR3 is TGTGCCAGCAGCGTAGCCCCCGGACAGAACTATGGCTACACCTTC. It encodes CASSVAPGQNYGYTF. Filled out from reference TRBV9 and TRBJ1-2, the complete variable domain reads DSGVTQTPKHLITATGQRVTLRCSPRSGDLSVYWYQQSLDQGLQFLIQYYNGEERAKGNILERFSAQQFPDLHSELNLSSLELGDSALYFCASSVAPGQNYGYTFGSGTRLTVV.

There are many counts of this clonotype. V gene TRBV7-3 combines with J gene TRBJ2-1; 9 nucleotides match TRBD2. The CDR3 has 15 residues. The V segment lost 2 bases and the J segment 8 bases; nucleotides outside the gene matches: 7. Germline V lookup: CDR1 SGHTA, CDR2 FQGTGA. CDR3 amino acids: CASSLWPSGKDEQFF. The CDR3 DNA reads TGTGCCAGCAGCTTATGGCCTAGCGGGAAGGATGAGCAGTTCTTC.

At least ten counts were recorded for this clonotype. The V and J genes are TRBV7-8 and TRBJ2-1; TRBD2 matches at 9 bases. This CDR3 region has 17 residues. The J segment lost 2 bases and the V segment lost 4 bases, leaving 9 bases of the junction unmatched. Germline V gene data show CDR1 as SGHVS and CDR2 as FQNEAQ. CDR3 sequence reads: CASSYILAGATYNEQFF. The CDR3 DNA follows: TGTGCCAGCAGCTATATTTTAGCGGGAGCCACCTACAATGAGCAGTTCTTC.

In its sample, this clonotype was seen many times. The CDR3 sequence is CASRRYGQGQDGYTF. CDR3 nucleotide sequence: TGTGCCAGCAGGAGGTACGGACAGGGGCAGGATGGCTACACCTTC. The chain joins TRBV7-8 to TRBJ1-2; 9 bases match TRBD1. V lost 6 bases, J lost 6 bases, and 11 bases stayed unmatched. Germline V gene sequence: CDR1 SGHVS, CDR2 FQNEAQ. The CDR3 extends over 15 amino acids.

This clonotype was seen only a few times. The V gene is TRBV20-1, the J gene TRBJ2-5; TRBD1 matches at 8 bases. The CDR3 spans 13 residues. With V trimmed by 4 bases and J by 4 bases, 5 bases remained unmatched. Per the germline V gene, CDR1 is DFQATT and CDR2 is SNEGSKA (reference sequence). The CDR3 reads CSAMETGVETQYF. In DNA, the CDR3 is TGCAGTGCTATGGAGACAGGGGTAGAGACCCAGTACTTC.